This T cell receptor (beta chain) was observed in a study of tumor-infiltrating lymphocytes in primary liver carcinoma. In the case of this clonotype: Its antigen remains unidentified. The junction and the germline gene differ at one end; a read error may be behind it.

DNA and RNA were both co-extracted from around 20-30 mg of bulk tissue that had not been sorted. Five discrete regions of every tumor underwent sampling. Study findings and constraints: Just about 7-24% of leading clones were found in every one of five regions.

The CDR3 is 14 amino acids. Germline V gene sequence: CDR1 MDHEN, CDR2 SYDVKM. The researchers produced TCR beta cDNA from roughly 550 ng total RNA with a constant-region primer. Each TCR beta library was derived from three nested multiplex PCR rounds that employed slightly modified ARM-PCR. Use of TRBV1-TRBV30 forward primers with a C-beta reverse primer characterized the first two PCR rounds, which lasted 10 cycles each. TCRdb analysed the multiplex PCR reads with MiXCR anew, one entry per CDR3 protein. The sample has about 21,000 distinct CDR3 sequences; around three quarters are singletons. Source material: liver tumor tissue from sampling region 1. Regarding subset: tumor region T1, superior pole. The gene calls are TRBV28 and TRBJ1-2; maybe TRBD1 (5 bases). This sequence originates from a middle-aged man with primary liver carcinoma and hepatitis B virus infection. The CDR3 DNA follows: TGTGCCAGCGGTCCGAGGGGAACCATGTATGGCCACACCTTC. This sequence encodes CASGPRGTMYGHTF.